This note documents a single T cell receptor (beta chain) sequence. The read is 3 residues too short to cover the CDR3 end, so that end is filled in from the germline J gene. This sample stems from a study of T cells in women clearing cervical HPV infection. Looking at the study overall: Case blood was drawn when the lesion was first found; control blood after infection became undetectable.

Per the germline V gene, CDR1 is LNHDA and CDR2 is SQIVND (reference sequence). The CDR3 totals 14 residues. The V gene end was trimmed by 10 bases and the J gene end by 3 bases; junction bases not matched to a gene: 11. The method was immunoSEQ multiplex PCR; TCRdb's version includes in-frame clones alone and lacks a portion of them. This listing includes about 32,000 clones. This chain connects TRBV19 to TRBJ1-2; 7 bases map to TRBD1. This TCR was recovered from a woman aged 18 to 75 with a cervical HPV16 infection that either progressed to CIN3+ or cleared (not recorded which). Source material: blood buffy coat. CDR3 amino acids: CATHQRDRDYGYTF. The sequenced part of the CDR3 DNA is TGTGCCACGCACCAAAGGGACAGAGACTATGGC.